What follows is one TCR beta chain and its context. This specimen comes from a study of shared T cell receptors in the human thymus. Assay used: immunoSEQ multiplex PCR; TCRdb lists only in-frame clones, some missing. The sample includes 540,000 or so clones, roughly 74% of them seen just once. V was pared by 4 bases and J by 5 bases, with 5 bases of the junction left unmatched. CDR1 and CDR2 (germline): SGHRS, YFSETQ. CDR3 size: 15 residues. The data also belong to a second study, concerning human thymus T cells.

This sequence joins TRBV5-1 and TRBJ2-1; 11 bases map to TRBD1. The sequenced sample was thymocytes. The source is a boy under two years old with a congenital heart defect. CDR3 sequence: CASSGPGQGDNEQFF. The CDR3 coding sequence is TGCGCCAGCAGCGGACCGGGACAGGGGGACAATGAGCAGTTCTTC.